This TCR beta chain originates from a study of human T cells and chemical hapten exposure. Study overall: Patients received weekly diphenylcyclopropenone doses to the scalp throughout the roughly 23-week study.

The CDR3 totals 14 residues. V lost 7 bases and J 4 bases, leaving 16 bases between the germline ends. From germline, CDR1 is DFQATT and CDR2 SNEGSKA (reference sequence). Source study methods: Ranging from about 20,000 to 750,000, TCR counts per sample had a median value of roughly 96,000. Each CDR3 protein gets one entry after TCRdb re-called the RACE reads with MiXCR. The V and J calls follow TCRdb's processing rather than the paper's. Among roughly 180,000 distinct CDR3 sequences listed, roughly 15% were seen once. General study findings and limits: Once DPC sensitization occurred, TCRs above 1 in 1000 frequency showed no change.

Concerning this clonotype: The antigen is undetermined.

Stated time point: patch test 1, 2 weeks after DPC sensitization. Treatment in this sample: therapeutic diphenylcyclopropenone sensitization with weekly scalp DPC. This chain connects TRBV20-1 to TRBJ1-4; a possible D gene is TRBD1 (6 bases). This TCR derives from a woman aged 30 to 39 with alopecia areata. Some clones in this sample may be carry-over from other donors' samples. Here the sequenced sample was whole blood, taken in connection with sensitization to the hapten diphenylcyclopropenone (DPC). CDR3 sequence (DNA): TGCAGTGTTCGGGACAACACAGTTAATGAAAAACTGTTTTTT. Amino acids: CSVRDNTVNEKLFF.